A selection of T cell receptor beta chains follows, all from one sample in a study of T cell changes during pregnancy in multiple sclerosis. TCRdb keeps only in-frame clones here, not all; method: immunoSEQ multiplex PCR. The repertoire holds about 64,000 clones, 80% to 95% seen once, with 1.4% in the top ten. The sequenced sample was peripheral blood, obtained in the second trimester of pregnancy. The receptors stem from a female donor with multiple sclerosis, enrolled in a pregnancy study. CDR3s include the opening cysteine and the closing phenylalanine or tryptophan. The D gene is left open where the match is weak. Not every row has a clone size; where given, it reads once, few, many or a size class.

clone size	V gene	D gene	J gene	CDR3 protein	CDR3 DNA
once	TRBV5-4	TRBD2	TRBJ2-1	CASSSFLAGGDNEQFF	TGTGCCAGCAGCTCCTTTCTAGCGGGAGGGGACAATGAGCAGTTCTTC
.	TRBV18	.	TRBJ2-5	CASSPRENEETQYF	TGTGCCAGCTCACCACGAGAAAACGAAGAGACCCAGTACTTC
.	TRBV5-6	.	TRBJ1-2	CASSLEQYYGYTF	TGTGCCAGCAGCTTGGAACAGTACTATGGCTACACCTTC
.	TRBV11-2	TRBD1	TRBJ2-2	CASRPPGQTFTGELFF	TGTGCCAGCAGGCCGCCGGGACAGACCTTCACCGGGGAGCTGTTTTTT
.	TRBV5-6	TRBD1	TRBJ1-6	CASSSGGLPLHF	TGTGCCAGCAGCTCAGGGGGCCTTCCCCTCCACTTT
.	TRBV13	.	TRBJ2-1	CASNQGGYNEQFF	TGTGCCAGCAACCAGGGGGGATACAATGAGCAGTTCTTC
.	TRBV6-5	.	TRBJ1-2	CASRPAGLIYGYTF	TGTGCCAGCAGGCCCGCAGGACTGATCTATGGCTACACCTTC
.	TRBV11-3	.	TRBJ2-1	CASSPRSAGYNEQFF	TGTGCCAGCAGCCCACGATCAGCGGGCTACAATGAGCAGTTCTTC
.	TRBV7-8	TRBD2	TRBJ2-3	CASSLPVAGGTDTQYF	TGTGCCAGCAGCCTACCCGTAGCGGGAGGCACAGATACGCAGTATTTT
once	TRBV6-6	TRBD1	TRBJ2-1	CASSRTGGWNEQFF	TGTGCCAGCAGCAGGACAGGGGGCTGGAATGAGCAGTTCTTC
.	TRBV6-1	TRBD1	TRBJ2-7	CASSDQGAHEQYF	TGTGCCAGCAGTGACCAGGGGGCCCACGAGCAGTACTTC
few	TRBV5-6	TRBD1	TRBJ1-1	CASSLGTVNTEAFF	TGTGCCAGCAGCCTGGGGACAGTGAACACTGAAGCTTTCTTT
.	TRBV28	.	TRBJ2-1	CASSSRLPNRDEQFF	TGTGCCAGCAGTTCGCGGCTACCGAACAGGGATGAGCAGTTCTTC
.	TRBV2	TRBD2	TRBJ2-3	CASSEAGTRVPDTQYF	TGTGCCAGCAGTGAAGCGGGGACTAGAGTCCCAGATACGCAGTATTTT
.	TRBV28	TRBD2	TRBJ2-1	CASSLADEGNEQFF	TGTGCCAGCAGTCTAGCGGACGAAGGCAATGAGCAGTTCTTC
.	TRBV4-2	.	TRBJ1-2	CASSLKRDFSYPPYGYTF	TGTGCCAGCAGCCTCAAACGGGACTTCTCCTACCCGCCCTATGGCTACACCTTC
.	TRBV5-1	.	TRBJ1-1	CASSTGFSNTEAFF	TGCGCCAGCAGCACAGGGTTTTCGAACACTGAAGCTTTCTTT
.	TRBV29-1	.	TRBJ2-2	CSVGQRNTGELFF	TGCAGCGTTGGACAAAGGAACACCGGGGAGCTGTTTTTT
.	TRBV19	.	TRBJ1-3	CASSPYKVTAFSGNTIYF	TGTGCCAGTAGTCCATATAAGGTGACAGCTTTCTCTGGAAACACCATATATTTT
.	TRBV21-1	.	TRBJ2-7	CASSLRRGTSGRLRYEQYF	TGTGCCAGCAGCCTGCGGCGTGGGACTAGCGGGAGGCTCCGCTACGAGCAGTACTTC
once	TRBV19	.	TRBJ1-4	CASSISPGDEKLFF	TGTGCCAGTAGTATAAGTCCAGGGGATGAAAAACTGTTTTTT
.	TRBV4-2	.	TRBJ1-2	CASRSDSFNYGYTF	TGTGCCAGCAGATCCGACAGCTTCAACTATGGCTACACCTTC
.	TRBV30	TRBD1	TRBJ1-3	CAWSVPGQGSGIYF	TGTGCCTGGAGTGTACCGGGACAGGGGAGCGGAATATATTTT
.	TRBV5-4	TRBD1	TRBJ1-2	CASSPGTGQVYGYTF	TGTGCCAGCAGCCCAGGGACAGGGCAAGTCTATGGCTACACCTTC
.	TRBV4-2	.	TRBJ2-1	CASSPPLGANEQFF	TGTGCCAGCAGCCCGCCGTTGGGGGCCAATGAGCAGTTCTTC
.	TRBV28	TRBD2	TRBJ2-1	CASSLSASGSYNEQFF	TGTGCCAGCAGTTTATCTGCGAGCGGGAGCTACAATGAGCAGTTCTTC
.	TRBV30	.	TRBJ1-3	CAWSLRLRDSGNTIYF	TGTGCCTGGAGTTTAAGACTCCGAGACTCTGGAAACACCATATATTTT
.	TRBV11-3	.	TRBJ2-7	CASSFEGRGEQYF	TGTGCCAGCAGCTTCGAGGGAAGAGGTGAGCAGTACTTC
once	TRBV11-2	TRBD2	TRBJ2-5	CASSLGGRAGETQYF	TGTGCCAGCAGCTTAGGCGGGAGGGCCGGGGAGACCCAGTACTTC
few	TRBV23-1	TRBD1	TRBJ2-7	CASSLRDRDIYEQYF	TGCGCCAGCAGTCTGCGGGACAGGGACATCTACGAGCAGTACTTC
.	TRBV19	TRBD2	TRBJ2-1	CASKPSGESYNEQFF	TGTGCCAGTAAGCCCAGCGGGGAGTCCTACAATGAGCAGTTCTTC
.	TRBV9	.	TRBJ2-2	CASSVAAITGELFF	TGTGCCAGCAGCGTAGCCGCGATCACCGGGGAGCTGTTTTTT
once	TRBV5-4	.	TRBJ1-6	CASTLFTGKGVSPLHF	TGTGCCAGCACTCTCTTCACAGGGAAAGGGGTTTCACCCCTCCACTTT
once	TRBV7-8	TRBD2	TRBJ2-7	CASSAIAGSYEQYF	TGTGCCAGCAGCGCGATAGCGGGCTCCTACGAGCAGTACTTC
.	TRBV5-1	.	TRBJ1-1	CACKGGVDTEAFF	TGCGCCTGCAAGGGGGGGGTGGACACTGAAGCTTTCTTT
.	TRBV4-2	.	TRBJ2-1	CASSQLTRVEQFF	TGTGCCAGCAGCCAACTTACTAGAGTTGAGCAGTTCTTC
.	TRBV11-3	TRBD1	TRBJ2-3	CASSPRWDRDTQYF	TGTGCCAGCAGCCCCCGATGGGACAGGGATACGCAGTATTTT
.	TRBV5-5	.	TRBJ1-1	CASSPPGATEAFF	TGTGCCAGCAGCCCCCCAGGGGCCACTGAAGCTTTCTTT
.	TRBV7-9	TRBD1	TRBJ2-2	CASSLGQGLTTGELFF	TGTGCCAGCAGCTTAGGACAGGGTTTGACCACCGGGGAGCTGTTTTTT
.	TRBV27	TRBD1	TRBJ1-5	CARVARDRRYQPQHF	TGTGCCAGAGTAGCCCGGGACAGGCGTTATCAGCCCCAGCATTTT
once	TRBV28	.	TRBJ2-3	CASSIPGLPTDTQYF	TGTGCCAGCAGTATTCCGGGACTCCCCACAGATACGCAGTATTTT
.	TRBV19	.	TRBJ1-2	CASSTLGQPNYGYTF	TGTGCCAGTAGTACTCTCGGACAACCTAACTATGGCTACACCTTC
.	TRBV28	.	TRBJ2-6	CASSLSLGLSGANVLTF	TGTGCCAGCAGTTTATCTCTCGGACTCTCTGGGGCCAACGTCCTGACTTTC
.	TRBV5-1	.	TRBJ2-7	CASSLAPTGNEQYF	TGCGCCAGCAGCTTGGCCCCGACTGGCAACGAGCAGTACTTC
.	TRBV12-5	TRBD1	TRBJ2-2	CASGLGQGGELFF	TGTGCTAGTGGTTTGGGACAGGGCGGGGAGCTGTTTTTT
.	TRBV7-7	.	TRBJ2-3	CASSLHCGCGTDTQYF	TGTGCCAGCAGCTTACACTGCGGCTGTGGCACAGATACGCAGTATTTT
few	TRBV5-1	.	TRBJ2-7	CASSLPGNLEQYF	TGCGCCAGCAGCTTGCCAGGGAATCTCGAGCAGTACTTC
.	TRBV7-2	.	TRBJ2-6	CASSHRRVSGANVLTF	TGTGCCAGCAGCCACCGACGGGTCTCTGGGGCCAACGTCCTGACTTTC
.	TRBV29-1	TRBD2	TRBJ2-1	CSVEDPPSGSYNEQFF	TGCAGCGTTGAAGATCCCCCCAGCGGGAGCTACAATGAGCAGTTCTTC
.	TRBV7-2	.	TRBJ1-1	CASSIQPNTEAFF	TGTGCCAGCAGCATACAACCGAACACTGAAGCTTTCTTT
.	TRBV18	.	TRBJ1-5	CASSPPQGQPQHF	TGTGCCAGCTCACCACCGCAGGGTCAGCCCCAGCATTTT
.	TRBV5-1	.	TRBJ1-1	CASSSPQGNTEAFF	TGCGCCAGCAGCTCCCCACAGGGGAACACTGAAGCTTTCTTT
few	TRBV7-9	.	TRBJ1-5	CASSLYRSQPQHF	TGTGCCAGCAGCTTGTACAGGAGTCAGCCCCAGCATTTT
.	TRBV7-2	TRBD1	TRBJ2-7	CASSQGTGRGLRSYEQYF	TGTGCCAGCAGCCAAGGGACAGGGAGAGGGTTAAGGTCCTACGAGCAGTACTTC
.	TRBV19	TRBD2	TRBJ2-7	CASSPGGLASAGQYF	TGTGCCAGTAGTCCAGGGGGACTAGCTTCGGCCGGGCAGTACTTC